The 5 T cell receptor beta chains below were found in one sample sequenced in a study of CD8 T cells in ankylosing spondylitis. One entry per CDR3 protein results from TCRdb running MiXCR on the 5' RACE reads. The profile shows almost 250,000 distinct CDR3 sequences, around 32% of them singletons. Sequenced input: blood, either unsorted or a sorted T cell fraction (not recorded which). These receptors all stem from a male donor with ankylosing spondylitis or in good health (not recorded which).

The J gene is TRBJ2-1, the V gene TRBV12-3 or TRBV12-4; TRBD2 aligns across 7 bases. The CDR3 has 15 amino acids. The V and J ends lost 4 bases and 4 bases, in that order; junction bases with no gene match: 7. DNA for the CDR3: TGTGCCAGCAGTTCCCGGGACTACACTTACAATGAGCAGTTCTTC. It yields the protein CASSSRDYTYNEQFF.

This clonotype was counted ten times or more. This chain joins TRBV12-3 or TRBV12-4 and TRBJ2-3; D is perhaps TRBD1 (6 bases). Trimming shortened V by 3 bases and J by 4 bases, and 11 bases separated the two germline ends. CDR3 size: 14 residues. The CDR3 bases are TGTGCCAGCAGTTTGGGGACACCCCCAGATACGCAGTATTTT. It codes for CASSLGTPPDTQYF.

The rearrangement links TRBV3-1 to TRBJ2-1; TRBD1 matches at 8 bases. CDR1 is LGHDT, CDR2 YNNKEL, per germline (reference sequence). There are 14 residues in the CDR3. V was pared by 1 base and J by 7 bases, with 3 bases of the junction left unmatched. CDR3 bases: TGTGCCAGCAGCCAAGGGACAGGGTTGAATGAGCAGTTCTTC. Protein product: CASSQGTGLNEQFF.

This clonotype was observed a single time. The V call is TRBV6-5, the J call TRBJ2-7; 11 bases agree with TRBD1. Germline CDR1 reads MNHEY; CDR2 reads SVGAGI. Trimming at V came to 0 bases and at J to 8 bases, leaving 3 bases not matched to a gene. The CDR3 is 14 residues long. CDR3 sequence reads: CASSYSGQGAQQYF. The CDR3 DNA reads as TGTGCCAGCAGTTACTCAGGACAGGGGGCGCAGCAGTACTTC.

The chain recombines TRBV12-3 or TRBV12-4 with TRBJ2-5; 8 bases are shared with TRBD1. V was pared by 4 bases and J by 3 bases, with 1 base of the junction left unmatched. The CDR3 contains 13 residues. CDR3 loop: CASSWGQEETQYF. The CDR3 region has the DNA TGTGCCAGCAGTTGGGGACAGGAAGAGACCCAGTACTTC.